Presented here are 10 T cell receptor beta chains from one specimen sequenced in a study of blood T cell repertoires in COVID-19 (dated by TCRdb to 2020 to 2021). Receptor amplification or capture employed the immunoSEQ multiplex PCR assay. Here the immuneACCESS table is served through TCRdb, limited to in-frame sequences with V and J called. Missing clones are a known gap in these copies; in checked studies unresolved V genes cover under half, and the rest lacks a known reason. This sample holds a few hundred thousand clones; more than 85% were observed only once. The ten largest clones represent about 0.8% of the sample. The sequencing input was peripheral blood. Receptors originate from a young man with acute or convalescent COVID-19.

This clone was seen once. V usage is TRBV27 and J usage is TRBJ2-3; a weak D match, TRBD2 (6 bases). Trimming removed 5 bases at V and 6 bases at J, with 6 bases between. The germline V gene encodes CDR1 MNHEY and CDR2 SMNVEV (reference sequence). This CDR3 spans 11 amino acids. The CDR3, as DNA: TGTGCCAGCAGTGGGGGGGATACGCAGTATTTT. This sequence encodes CASSGGDTQYF.

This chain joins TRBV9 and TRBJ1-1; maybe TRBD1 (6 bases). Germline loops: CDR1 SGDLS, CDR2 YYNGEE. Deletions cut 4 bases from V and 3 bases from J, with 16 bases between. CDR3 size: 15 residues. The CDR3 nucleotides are TGTGCCAGCAGCTCCGAGACAGGCTGGGACACTGAAGCTTTCTTT. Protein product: CASSSETGWDTEAFF.

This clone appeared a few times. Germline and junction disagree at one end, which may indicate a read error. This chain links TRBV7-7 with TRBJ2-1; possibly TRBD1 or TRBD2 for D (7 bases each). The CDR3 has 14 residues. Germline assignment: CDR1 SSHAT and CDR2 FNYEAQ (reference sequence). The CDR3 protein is CASSLAGQGDEQFF. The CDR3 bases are TGTGCTAGCAGCTTAGCGGGCCAGGGGGATGAGCAGTTCTTC.

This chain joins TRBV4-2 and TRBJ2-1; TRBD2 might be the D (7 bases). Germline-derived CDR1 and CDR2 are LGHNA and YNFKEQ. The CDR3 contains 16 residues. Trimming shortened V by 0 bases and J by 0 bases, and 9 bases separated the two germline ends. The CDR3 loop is CASSQDGGPSYNEQFF. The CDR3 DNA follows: TGTGCCAGCAGCCAAGACGGGGGGCCCTCCTACAATGAGCAGTTCTTC.

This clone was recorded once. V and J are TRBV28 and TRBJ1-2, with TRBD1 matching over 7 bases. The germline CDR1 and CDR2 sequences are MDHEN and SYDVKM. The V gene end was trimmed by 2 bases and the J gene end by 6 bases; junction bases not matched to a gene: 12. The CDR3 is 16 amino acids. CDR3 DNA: TGTGCCAGCAGTTTACAGAGCCGACAGGGTTGGAATGGCTACACCTTC. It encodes CASSLQSRQGWNGYTF.

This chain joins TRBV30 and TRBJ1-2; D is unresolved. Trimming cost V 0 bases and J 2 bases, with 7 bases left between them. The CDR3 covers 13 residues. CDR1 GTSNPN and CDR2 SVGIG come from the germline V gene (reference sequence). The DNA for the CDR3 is TGTGCCTGGAGTGTGGGCGCGAACTATGGCTACACCTTC. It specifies CAWSVGANYGYTF.

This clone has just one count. The CDR3 sequence is CASDELRLAFGQLDPSPLHF. The CDR3 nucleotides are TGTGCCAGCGACGAACTACGACTTGCATTCGGACAGCTCGATCCTTCACCCCTCCACTTT. The chain employs TRBV21-1 and TRBJ1-6; TRBD1, the table's D call, lacks a check against the DNA. TRBV21-1 is noted as a pseudogene. This CDR3 spans 20 amino acids.

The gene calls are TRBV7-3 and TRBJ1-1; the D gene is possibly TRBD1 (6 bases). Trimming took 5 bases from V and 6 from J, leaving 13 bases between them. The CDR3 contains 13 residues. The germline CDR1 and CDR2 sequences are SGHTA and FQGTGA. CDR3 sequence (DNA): TGTGCCAGCAGCATACAGGGTCAAGCTGAAGCTTTCTTT. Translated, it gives CASSIQGQAEAFF.

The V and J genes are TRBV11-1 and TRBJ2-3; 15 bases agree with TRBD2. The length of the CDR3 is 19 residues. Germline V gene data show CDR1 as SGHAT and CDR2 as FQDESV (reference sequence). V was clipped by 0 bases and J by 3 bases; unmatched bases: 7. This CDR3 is CASSLAWTGTSGRTDTQYF. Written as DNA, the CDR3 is TGTGCCAGCAGCTTAGCCTGGACGGGGACTAGCGGGAGGACAGATACGCAGTATTTT.

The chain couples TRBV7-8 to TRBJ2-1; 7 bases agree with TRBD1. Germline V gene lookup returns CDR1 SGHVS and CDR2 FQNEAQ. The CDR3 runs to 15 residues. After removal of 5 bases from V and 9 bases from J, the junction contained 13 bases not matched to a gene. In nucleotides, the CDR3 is TGTGCCAGCAGCATTCGACAGGGAAGTACAGGTGAGCAGTTCTTC. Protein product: CASSIRQGSTGEQFF.